This T cell receptor (beta chain) was found in a study of shared clonotypes between healthy human individuals. Study as a whole: Donors, aged 18 to 49, were a couple of women and a few men.

CDR1 is MDHEN, CDR2 SYDVKM, per germline. This CDR3 region has 12 residues. V shed 2 bases and J shed 11 bases, with 10 bases lying between them. Every unsorted PBMC PCR replicate was loaded with 300 to 350 ng DNA, around 30,000 T cell genomes. Some clones are missing from TCRdb's copy, which holds only in-frame ones; the method was immunoSEQ multiplex PCR. The sample shows roughly 500,000 clones, approximately 82% of them seen only once. The clonotype comes from a woman between 40 and 55 years old in good health. Some clones in this sample may be carry-over from other donors' samples. The genes are TRBV28 and TRBJ1-5, with D hard to call. Input material: PBMCs. The CDR3 reads CASSLMGTAQHF. Written as DNA, the CDR3 is TGTGCCAGCAGTTTAATGGGAACAGCCCAGCATTTT.